This TCR beta chain was identified in a study of OX40 agonist ivuxolimab in advanced cancers. As for the study more broadly: Ivuxolimab was a fully human IgG2 agonistic monoclonal antibody targeting the costimulatory receptor OX40 (CD134). Intravenous ivuxolimab was administered to patients every 2 weeks at six dose levels: 0.01, 0.1, 0.3, 1.5, 3 and 10 mg/kg. Among the roughly 52 dose-escalation patients, about 19 had hepatocellular carcinoma, roughly 15 melanoma, 9 renal cell carcinoma and 9 head and neck cancer. The dose-escalation cohort was almost 85% male with a mean age of around 62 years, ranging from roughly 23 to 79. Patients were allowed to have had prior anti-PD-1, anti-PD-L1 or anti-CTLA-4 therapy, and roughly 40% of the dose-escalation patients had been treated with checkpoint inhibitors. Three dose-escalation patients achieved partial responses, one with hepatocellular carcinoma and two with cutaneous melanoma. Peripheral TCRbeta sequencing was intended to test whether TCR sequence diversity was altered and clonal T-cell expansion was caused by ivuxolimab. The paper covers the monotherapy dose-escalation part of the phase I ivuxolimab trial, which included N of about 50 patients. The study at large found these results: In the 0.1-3.0 mg/kg groups, partial responders were among the patients with the lowest normalized peripheral clonal expansion, particularly in CD8+ T cells. After ivuxolimab, more expanded clones were found on average in CD8+ T cells than in CD4+ T cells. Clonal expansion of both CD4+ and CD8+ blood T cells was observed from baseline to week 6 at doses 0.1 to 3.0 mg/kg. Low levels of normalized T-cell clonal expansion were also shown by some nonresponding patients. The antigen specificity of the clonally expanded peripheral T cells was not determined.

Between the V and J ends, shortened by 6 bases and 2 bases respectively, the junction contains 6 bases. From the cysteine up to the phenylalanine, the CDR3 has a length of 12 residues. Solely the CDR3 DNA is kept, with 36 bases framed from the first base. The germline V gene yields MNHEY for CDR1 and SVGAGI for CDR2. The trial excluded patients who had a history of autoimmune disease or were on systemic immunosuppression. Peripheral blood for TCR sequencing was collected from all dose cohorts at baseline, on cycle 4 day 1, and on cycle 7 day 1. The samples were drawn from a first-in-human, open-label, multicenter phase I dose-escalation trial of ivuxolimab. Adults with locally advanced or metastatic melanoma, renal cell, hepatocellular, or head and neck squamous cell carcinoma were enrolled in the trial. CD4+ and CD8+ T cells were sorted separately from peripheral blood before TCR sequencing. Genomic DNA was isolated from the sorted cells so that the TCRbeta CDR3 region could be sequenced. TCRbeta CDR3 regions were sequenced using the immunoSEQ Assay. The immuneACCESS repertoire file appears here via TCRdb, limited to in-frame rearrangements. These files lack a portion of the clones; in checked studies, under half of the deficit traces to unresolved V genes, and the cause of the others is not known. This sample comprises more than 50,000 clones, around 85% of them detected only once. The ten largest clones capture roughly 4% of the sample.

Notes on this clone: Its antigen specificity is not known. No much larger clone exists at a distance of one base, and base qualities are not known.

The clonotype originates from an adult with an advanced solid tumor such as melanoma, head and neck, liver or kidney cancer. The receptor chain draws on TRBV6-5 and TRBJ2-3, with no confident D gene call. The input for sequencing was CD4+ or CD8+ T cells sorted from blood, taken in a trial of the OX40 agonist ivuxolimab. The DNA reads as follows: TGTGCCAGCAGCTACAACACAGATACGCAGTATTTT. This gives the protein CASSYNTDTQYF.